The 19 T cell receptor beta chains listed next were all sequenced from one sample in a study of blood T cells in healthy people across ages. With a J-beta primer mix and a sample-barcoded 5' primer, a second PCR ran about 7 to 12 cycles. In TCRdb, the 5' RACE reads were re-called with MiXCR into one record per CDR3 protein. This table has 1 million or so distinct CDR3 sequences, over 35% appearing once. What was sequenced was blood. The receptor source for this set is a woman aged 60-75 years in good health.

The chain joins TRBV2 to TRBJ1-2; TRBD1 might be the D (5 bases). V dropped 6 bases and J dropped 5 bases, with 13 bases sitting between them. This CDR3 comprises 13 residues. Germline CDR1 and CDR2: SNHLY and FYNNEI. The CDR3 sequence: CASSGRQKYGYTF. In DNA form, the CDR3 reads TGTGCCAGCAGCGGACGACAGAAGTATGGCTACACCTTC. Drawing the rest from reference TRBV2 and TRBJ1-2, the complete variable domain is EPEVTQTPSHQVTQMGQEVILRCVPISNHLYFYWYRQILGQKVEFLVSFYNNEISEKSEIFDDQFSVERPDGSNFTLKIRSTKLEDSAMYFCASSGRQKYGYTFGSGTRLTVV.

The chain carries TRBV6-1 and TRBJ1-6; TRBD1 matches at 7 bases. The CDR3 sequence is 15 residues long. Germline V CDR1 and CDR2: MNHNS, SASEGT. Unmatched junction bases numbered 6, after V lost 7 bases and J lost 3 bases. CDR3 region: CASTGQEGYNSPLHF. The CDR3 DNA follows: TGTGCCAGCACCGGACAGGAGGGCTATAATTCACCCCTCCACTTT.

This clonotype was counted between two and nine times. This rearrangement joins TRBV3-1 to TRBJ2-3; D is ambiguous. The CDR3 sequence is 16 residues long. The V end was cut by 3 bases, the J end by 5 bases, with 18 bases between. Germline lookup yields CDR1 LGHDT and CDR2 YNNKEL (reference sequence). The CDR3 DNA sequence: TGTGCCAGCAGCCAGGGCCGGACCCGTGGGGAAGATACGCAGTATTTT. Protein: CASSQGRTRGEDTQYF.

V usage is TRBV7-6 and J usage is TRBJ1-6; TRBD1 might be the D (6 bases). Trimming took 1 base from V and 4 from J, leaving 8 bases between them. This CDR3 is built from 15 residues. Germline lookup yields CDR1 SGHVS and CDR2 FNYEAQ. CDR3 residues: CASSLGQEYNSPLHF. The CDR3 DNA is TGTGCCAGCAGCTTAGGACAGGAATATAATTCACCCCTCCACTTT.

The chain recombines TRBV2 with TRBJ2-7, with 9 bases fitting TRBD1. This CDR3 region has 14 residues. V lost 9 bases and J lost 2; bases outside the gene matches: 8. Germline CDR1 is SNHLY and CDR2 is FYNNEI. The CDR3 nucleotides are TGTGCCAGGGACACCGGGACAGGGACCTACGAGCAGTACTTC. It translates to CARDTGTGTYEQYF. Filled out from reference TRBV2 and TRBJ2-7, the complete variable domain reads EPEVTQTPSHQVTQMGQEVILRCVPISNHLYFYWYRQILGQKVEFLVSFYNNEISEKSEIFDDQFSVERPDGSNFTLKIRSTKLEDSAMYFCARDTGTGTYEQYFGPGTRLTVT.

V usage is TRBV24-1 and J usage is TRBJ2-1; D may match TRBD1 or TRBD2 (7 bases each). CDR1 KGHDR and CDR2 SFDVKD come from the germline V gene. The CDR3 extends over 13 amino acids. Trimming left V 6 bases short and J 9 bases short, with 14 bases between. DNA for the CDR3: TGTGCCACCAGTCAGGGGGGGAACGGTGAGCAGTTCTTC. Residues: CATSQGGNGEQFF.

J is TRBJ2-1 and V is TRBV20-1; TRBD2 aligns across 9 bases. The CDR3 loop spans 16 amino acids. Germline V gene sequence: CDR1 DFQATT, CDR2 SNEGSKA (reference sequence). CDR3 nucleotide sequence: TGCAGGGGGAGTGTTCGGCTAGCGGGACTTTACAATGAGCAGTTCTTC. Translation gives CRGSVRLAGLYNEQFF.

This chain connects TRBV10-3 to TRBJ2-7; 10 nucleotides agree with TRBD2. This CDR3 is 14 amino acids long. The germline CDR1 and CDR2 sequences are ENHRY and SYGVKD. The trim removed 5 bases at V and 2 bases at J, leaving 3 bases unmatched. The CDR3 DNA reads TGTGCCATCAGTATAGCGGGGGGAACCTACGAGCAGTACTTC. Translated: CAISIAGGTYEQYF.

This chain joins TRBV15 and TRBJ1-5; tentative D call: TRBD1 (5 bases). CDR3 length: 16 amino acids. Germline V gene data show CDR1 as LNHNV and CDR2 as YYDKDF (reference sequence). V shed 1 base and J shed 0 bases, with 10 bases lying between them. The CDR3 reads CATSRGPGSSNQPQHF. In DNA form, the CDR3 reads TGTGCCACCAGCAGAGGGCCAGGGAGTAGCAATCAGCCCCAGCATTTT.

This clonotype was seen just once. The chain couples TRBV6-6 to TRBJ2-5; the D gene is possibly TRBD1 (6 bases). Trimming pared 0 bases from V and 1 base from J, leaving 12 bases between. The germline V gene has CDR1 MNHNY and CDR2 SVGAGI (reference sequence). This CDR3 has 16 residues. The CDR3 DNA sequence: TGTGCCAGCAGTTACTCGGCAGGGGAACGCCAAGAGACCCAGTACTTC. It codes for CASSYSAGERQETQYF.

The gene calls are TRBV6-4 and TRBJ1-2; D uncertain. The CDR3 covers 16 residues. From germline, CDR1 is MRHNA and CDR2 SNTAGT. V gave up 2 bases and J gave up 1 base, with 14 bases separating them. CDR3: CASSDGPGLGNYGYTF. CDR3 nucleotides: TGTGCCAGCAGTGACGGGCCCGGCCTTGGTAACTATGGCTACACCTTC.

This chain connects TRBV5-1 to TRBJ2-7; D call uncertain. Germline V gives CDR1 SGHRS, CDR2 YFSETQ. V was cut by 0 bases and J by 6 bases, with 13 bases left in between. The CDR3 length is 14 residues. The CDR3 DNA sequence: TGCGCCAGCAGCTTGGCCTCGGGCAGGAGCGAGCAGTACTTC. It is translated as CASSLASGRSEQYF.

CDR3 bases: TGCAGTGCTAGAGATCCAGCCCGATACACAGATACGCAGTATTTT. Translated: CSARDPARYTDTQYF. The V call is TRBV20-1, the J call TRBJ2-3; the D is unclear. The length of the CDR3 is 15 residues. V lost 0 bases to trimming and J lost 2 bases, with 12 bases between them. Germline CDR1 is DFQATT and CDR2 is SNEGSKA (reference sequence).

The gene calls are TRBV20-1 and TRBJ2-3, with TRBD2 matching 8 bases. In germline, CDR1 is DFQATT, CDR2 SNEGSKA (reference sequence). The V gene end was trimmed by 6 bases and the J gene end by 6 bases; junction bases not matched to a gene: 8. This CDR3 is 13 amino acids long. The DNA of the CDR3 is TGCAGTGCCCAAGCGGGAGCGTTGGATACGCAGTATTTT. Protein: CSAQAGALDTQYF.

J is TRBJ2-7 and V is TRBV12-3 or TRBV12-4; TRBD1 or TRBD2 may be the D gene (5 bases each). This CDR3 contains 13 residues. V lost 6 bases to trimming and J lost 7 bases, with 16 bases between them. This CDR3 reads CASRAGPGREQYF. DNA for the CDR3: TGTGCCAGCAGAGCCGGACCAGGGAGAGAGCAGTACTTC.

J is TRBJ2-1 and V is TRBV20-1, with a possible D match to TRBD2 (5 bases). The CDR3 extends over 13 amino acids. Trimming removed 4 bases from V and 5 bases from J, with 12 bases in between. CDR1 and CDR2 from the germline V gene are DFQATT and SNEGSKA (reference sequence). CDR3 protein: CSAIEGRNNEQFF. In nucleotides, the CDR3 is TGCAGTGCTATCGAGGGCCGGAACAATGAGCAGTTCTTC.

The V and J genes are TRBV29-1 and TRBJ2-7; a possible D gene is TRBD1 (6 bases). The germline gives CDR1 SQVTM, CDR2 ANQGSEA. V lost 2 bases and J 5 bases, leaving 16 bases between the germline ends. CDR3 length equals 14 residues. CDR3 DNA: TGCAGCGTTGAAACAGGGCCTCCTCCCAACGAGCAGTACTTC. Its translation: CSVETGPPPNEQYF.

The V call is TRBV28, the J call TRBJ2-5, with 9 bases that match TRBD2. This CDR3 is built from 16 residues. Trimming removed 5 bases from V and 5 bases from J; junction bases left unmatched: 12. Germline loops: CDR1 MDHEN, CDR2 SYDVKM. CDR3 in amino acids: CASSKLAGVWLETQYF. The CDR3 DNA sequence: TGTGCCAGCAGTAAGTTAGCGGGAGTCTGGTTGGAGACCCAGTACTTC.

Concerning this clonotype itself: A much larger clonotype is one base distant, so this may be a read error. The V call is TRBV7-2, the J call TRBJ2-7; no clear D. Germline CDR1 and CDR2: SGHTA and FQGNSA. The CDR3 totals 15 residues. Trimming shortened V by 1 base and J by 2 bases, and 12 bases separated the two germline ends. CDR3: CASSLDRAPAYEQYF. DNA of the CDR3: TGTGCCAGCAGCTTAGATAGGGCACCTGCCTACGAGCAGTACTTC.